A selection of T cell receptor beta chains follows, all from one sample in a study of T cell clonotyping in hematopoietic cell transplantation. The protocol was immunoSEQ multiplex PCR, while the TCRdb copy is restricted to in-frame clones and leaves out a portion. The table has about 15,000 clones, under 90% seen once. Here the sequenced sample was PBMCs, taken 100 days after allogeneic stem cell transplant. The source is a male patient aged 50 or older who had an allogeneic stem cell transplant from an unrelated donor, so T cells may come from the graft donor. Some clones in this sample may be carry-over from other donors' samples. Both conserved end residues are part of each CDR3. A D gene is named only where the DNA matches it firmly. Only some rows state a clone size, as once, few, many or a class for expanded clones.

v_gene: TRBV6-5; j_gene: TRBJ2-7; d_gene: NA; abundance: once; CDR3aa: CASSARPTSYEQYF; CDR3nt: TGTGCCAGCAGTGCACGGCCTACTAGTTACGAGCAGTACTTC
v_gene: TRBV19; j_gene: TRBJ2-3; d_gene: NA; abundance: NA; CDR3aa: CASSKDGARRAQYF; CDR3nt: TGTGCCAGTAGTAAGGACGGTGCCCGACGGGCGCAGTATTTT
v_gene: TRBV4-1; j_gene: TRBJ1-2; d_gene: TRBD1; abundance: NA; CDR3aa: CASSPNRGANYGYTF; CDR3nt: TGCGCCAGCAGTCCAAACAGGGGAGCGAACTATGGCTACACCTTC
v_gene: TRBV14; j_gene: TRBJ1-1; d_gene: NA; abundance: NA; CDR3aa: CASSLREWRAAREEAFF; CDR3nt: TGTGCCAGCAGCCTTCGAGAGTGGAGGGCCGCTAGGGAGGAAGCTTTCTTT
v_gene: TRBV29-1; j_gene: TRBJ2-3; d_gene: NA; abundance: NA; CDR3aa: CSSLQGGEDTQYF; CDR3nt: TGCAGCTCTCTCCAAGGGGGTGAAGATACGCAGTATTTT
v_gene: TRBV6-5; j_gene: TRBJ2-1; d_gene: NA; abundance: NA; CDR3aa: CASSSGPLSRQFF; CDR3nt: TGTGCCAGCAGTTCCGGGCCACTTAGTCGGCAGTTCTTC
v_gene: TRBV5-8; j_gene: TRBJ2-3; d_gene: TRBD1; abundance: NA; CDR3aa: CASSFGQGVVTDTQYF; CDR3nt: TGTGCCAGCAGCTTCGGACAGGGGGTAGTCACAGATACGCAGTATTTT
v_gene: TRBV7-9; j_gene: TRBJ1-2; d_gene: TRBD1; abundance: NA; CDR3aa: CASSPGGNGYTF; CDR3nt: TGTGCCAGCAGCCCAGGGGGGAATGGCTACACCTTC
v_gene: TRBV7-9; j_gene: TRBJ1-1; d_gene: NA; abundance: NA; CDR3aa: CASSLDYGEIAEAFF; CDR3nt: TGTGCCAGCAGCTTAGATTATGGTGAGATCGCTGAAGCTTTCTTT
v_gene: TRBV6-5; j_gene: TRBJ1-5; d_gene: NA; abundance: NA; CDR3aa: CASSDMGIFQPQHF; CDR3nt: TGTGCCAGCAGTGACATGGGGATATTTCAGCCCCAGCATTTT
v_gene: TRBV4-2; j_gene: TRBJ2-7; d_gene: TRBD1; abundance: NA; CDR3aa: CASSIRDRASEQYF; CDR3nt: TGTGCCAGCAGCATCCGGGACAGGGCCTCCGAGCAGTACTTC
v_gene: TRBV5-1; j_gene: TRBJ1-1; d_gene: TRBD1; abundance: NA; CDR3aa: CASSFGQGVTEAFF; CDR3nt: TGCGCCAGCAGTTTCGGACAGGGTGTGACTGAAGCTTTCTTT